The rows below give T cell receptor beta chains drawn from one sample of a study of CD8 T cells in ankylosing spondylitis. TCRdb called the 5' RACE reads again in MiXCR, with one record for every CDR3 protein. The data contain about 140,000 distinct CDR3 sequences, over 10% of them singletons. The material sequenced was blood, either unsorted or a sorted T cell fraction (not recorded which). These receptors were taken from a female donor with ankylosing spondylitis or in good health (not recorded which). The CDR3 runs from the conserved cysteine through the conserved F or W. The D gene is left open where the match is weak. Expanded clones are given a class, and other clones once, few, many or no size at all.

-,TRBV12-5,TRBD2,TRBJ2-5,CASGYGDGRETQYF,TGTGCTAGTGGTTACGGGGACGGGAGGGAGACCCAGTACTTC
many,TRBV20-1,-,TRBJ2-5,CSARRSPQETQYF,TGCAGTGCTAGACGGAGTCCCCAAGAGACCCAGTACTTC
many,TRBV5-1,-,TRBJ2-7,CAIHGVEQYF,TGCGCCATCCACGGAGTTGAGCAGTACTTC
-,TRBV7-9,TRBD1,TRBJ2-2,CASSTRDRVDTGELFF,TGTGCCAGCAGCACCAGGGACAGGGTCGACACCGGGGAGCTGTTTTTT
many,TRBV20-1,-,TRBJ2-7,CSASSGSPYEQYF,TGCAGTGCTTCATCTGGGAGCCCATACGAGCAGTACTTC
many,TRBV5-1,-,TRBJ2-3,CASSLDIFGTDTQYF,TGCGCCAGCAGCTTGGACATTTTTGGCACAGATACGCAGTATTTT
many,TRBV11-2,-,TRBJ1-6,CASTVGTVKNSPLHF,TGTGCCAGCACCGTCGGGACGGTTAAGAATTCACCCCTCCACTTT
many,TRBV11-3,-,TRBJ2-7,CASSLVGGSEQYF,TGTGCCAGCAGCTTAGTAGGTGGGAGCGAGCAGTACTTC
-,TRBV20-1,TRBD2,TRBJ2-1,CSATGLAGYNEQFF,TGCAGTGCCACGGGACTAGCGGGCTACAATGAGCAGTTCTTC
-,TRBV28,-,TRBJ2-1,CASGSVGHNEQFF,TGTGCCAGCGGATCAGTCGGCCACAATGAGCAGTTCTTC
many,TRBV5-8,-,TRBJ1-5,CASSLGKPQHF,TGTGCCAGCAGCTTGGGCAAGCCCCAGCATTTT
many,TRBV7-3,-,TRBJ1-4,CASSLGGSFEKLFF,TGTGCCAGCAGCTTGGGAGGGAGTTTCGAAAAACTGTTTTTT
many,TRBV3-1,-,TRBJ2-2,CASSQGSWGVGELFF,TGTGCCAGCAGCCAAGGGAGCTGGGGCGTCGGGGAGCTGTTTTTT
-,TRBV7-9,TRBD1,TRBJ2-5,CASSTGQVGQETQSF,TGTGCCAGCAGCACGGGACAGGTTGGCCAAGAGACCCAGTCCTTC
many,TRBV5-1,-,TRBJ2-1,CASSVSRGVDYNEQFF,TGCGCCAGCAGCGTATCCAGGGGCGTAGACTACAATGAGCAGTTCTTC
many,TRBV29-1,TRBD1,TRBJ2-7,CSVDRLTGLMSEQYF,TGCAGCGTCGACCGACTGACAGGGTTGATGTCCGAGCAGTACTTC
many,TRBV5-6,-,TRBJ2-3,CASSAEGPDTQYF,TGTGCCAGCAGCGCAGAGGGGCCAGATACGCAGTATTTT
many,TRBV5-6,-,TRBJ2-5,CASSSPTGWETQYF,TGTGCCAGCAGCTCCCCTACAGGGTGGGAGACCCAGTACTTC
many,TRBV5-1,-,TRBJ2-7,CASSLDSEQYF,TGCGCCAGCAGCTTGGATTCCGAGCAGTACTTC
many,TRBV12-3/TRBV12-4,-,TRBJ1-5,CASSLGKGGGNQPQHF,TGTGCCAGCAGTTTAGGAAAGGGTGGTGGCAATCAGCCCCAGCATTTT
many,TRBV20-1,-,TRBJ1-1,CSAREGARDTEAFF,TGCAGTGCTAGAGAGGGGGCTAGGGACACTGAAGCTTTCTTT
-,TRBV12-3/TRBV12-4,-,TRBJ2-4,CASSRQPQIQYF,TGTGCCAGCAGCAGACAGCCTCAGATTCAGTACTTC
-,TRBV11-2,TRBD2,TRBJ2-3,CASSRRGGVTDTQYF,TGTGCCAGCAGCCGCCGGGGGGGGGTCACAGATACGCAGTATTTT
many,TRBV20-1,TRBD2,TRBJ2-2,CSASDASGGVVDTGELFF,TGCAGTGCTAGTGATGCTAGCGGGGGGGTTGTTGACACCGGGGAGCTGTTTTTT
many,TRBV20-1,-,TRBJ2-1,CSANPRERSYNEQFF,TGCAGTGCTAACCCTAGGGAGCGCTCCTACAATGAGCAGTTCTTC
-,TRBV4-2,-,TRBJ1-3,CASSQEESSSGNTINF,TGTGCCAGCAGCCAAGAGGAGTCCTCCTCTGGAAACACCATAAATTTT
-,TRBV3-1,TRBD1,TRBJ1-5,CASSQTGVYQPQHF,TGTGCCAGCAGCCAGACAGGGGTTTATCAGCCCCAGCATTTT
many,TRBV6-2/TRBV6-3,-,TRBJ1-2,CASSLTGYNYGYTF,TGTGCCAGCAGTCTAACAGGGTACAACTATGGCTACACCTTC
-,TRBV20-1,TRBD2,TRBJ2-1,CSARAPPSGSSYNEQFF,TGCAGTGCTAGAGCCCCTCCTAGCGGGAGCTCCTACAATGAGCAGTTCTTC
many,TRBV15,TRBD1,TRBJ1-1,CATSRRDRGTSEAFF,TGTGCCACCAGCAGGCGGGACAGGGGGACATCTGAAGCTTTCTTT
-,TRBV30,-,TRBJ1-4,CAWSPGQGREKLFF,TGTGCCTGGAGCCCTGGGCAGGGCCGAGAAAAACTGTTTTTT
few,TRBV5-5,-,TRBJ1-2,CASSLTTGGGYTF,TGTGCCAGCAGCCTAACCACGGGGGGTGGCTACACCTTC
few,TRBV6-5,-,TRBJ2-7,CASKTWIGEQYF,TGTGCCAGCAAAACTTGGATTGGCGAGCAGTACTTC
few,TRBV19,-,TRBJ1-2,CASTPSPVYGYTF,TGTGCCAGTACCCCCTCGCCCGTCTATGGCTACACCTTC
many,TRBV29-1,-,TRBJ2-7,CSVGVGRRTYEQYF,TGCAGCGTTGGGGTGGGGAGGAGAACCTACGAGCAGTACTTC
many,TRBV12-3/TRBV12-4,-,TRBJ1-1,CASSLGVEAFF,TGTGCCAGCAGTTTAGGGGTGGAAGCTTTCTTT
-,TRBV6-6,TRBD2,TRBJ2-1,CASSESSGSWVEQFF,TGCGCCAGCAGTGAGTCCAGCGGGAGTTGGGTTGAGCAGTTCTTC
many,TRBV24-1,-,TRBJ1-4,CATNRQDGEKLFF,TGTGCCACCAATCGACAGGATGGTGAAAAACTGTTTTTT
many,TRBV27,TRBD2,TRBJ2-3,CASSPGLARTDTQYF,TGTGCCAGCAGTCCCGGACTAGCGCGCACAGATACGCAGTATTTT
many,TRBV20-1,-,TRBJ1-2,CSAKPPYGQNYGYTF,TGCAGTGCTAAGCCCCCTTATGGACAGAACTATGGCTACACCTTC
many,TRBV20-1,-,TRBJ2-3,CSASRESWDTQYF,TGCAGTGCTAGTCGGGAGTCTTGGGATACGCAGTATTTT
many,TRBV29-1,-,TRBJ1-4,CSVGRDEDEKLFF,TGCAGCGTTGGAAGGGACGAGGATGAAAAACTGTTTTTT
many,TRBV29-1,TRBD1,TRBJ1-5,CSVRGTGGEEPQHF,TGCAGCGTACGAGGGACAGGGGGTGAGGAGCCCCAGCATTTT